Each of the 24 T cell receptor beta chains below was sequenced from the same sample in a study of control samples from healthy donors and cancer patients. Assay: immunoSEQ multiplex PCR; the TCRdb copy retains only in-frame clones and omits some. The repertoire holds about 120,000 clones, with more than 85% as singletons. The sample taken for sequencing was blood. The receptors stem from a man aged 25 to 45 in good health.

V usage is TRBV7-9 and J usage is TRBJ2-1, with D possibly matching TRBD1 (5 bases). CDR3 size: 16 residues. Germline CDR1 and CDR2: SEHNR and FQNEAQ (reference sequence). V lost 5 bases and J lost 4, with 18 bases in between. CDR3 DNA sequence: TGTGCCAGCAGCCTTCATACGCAGAGGACATACAATGAGCAGTTCTTC. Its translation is CASSLHTQRTYNEQFF.

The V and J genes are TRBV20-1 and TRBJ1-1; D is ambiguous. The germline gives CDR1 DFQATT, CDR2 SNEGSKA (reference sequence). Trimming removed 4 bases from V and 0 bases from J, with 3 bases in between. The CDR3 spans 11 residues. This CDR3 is CSAKLNTEAFF. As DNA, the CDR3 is TGCAGTGCTAAGTTGAACACTGAAGCTTTCTTT.

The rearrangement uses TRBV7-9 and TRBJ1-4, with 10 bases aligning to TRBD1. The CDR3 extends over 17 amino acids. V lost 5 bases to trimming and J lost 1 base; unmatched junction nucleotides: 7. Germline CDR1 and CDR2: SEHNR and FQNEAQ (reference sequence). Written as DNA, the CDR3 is TGTGCCAGCAGCCCAGGGGACAGGGGTAGAACTAATGAAAAACTGTTTTTT. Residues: CASSPGDRGRTNEKLFF.

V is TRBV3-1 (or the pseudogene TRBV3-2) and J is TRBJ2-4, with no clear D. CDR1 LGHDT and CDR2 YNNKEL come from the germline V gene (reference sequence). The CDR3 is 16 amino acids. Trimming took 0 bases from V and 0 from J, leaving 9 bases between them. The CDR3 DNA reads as TGTGCCAGCAGCCAAGATACGGATATAGCCAAAAACATTCAGTACTTC. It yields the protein CASSQDTDIAKNIQYF.

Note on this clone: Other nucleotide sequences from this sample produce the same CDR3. The CDR3 region is CATSRAGTGGNEQFF. CDR3 sequence (DNA): TGTGCCACCAGCAGAGCCGGGACAGGGGGGAATGAGCAGTTCTTC. This chain connects TRBV15 to TRBJ2-1; TRBD1 matches 11 bases. Germline V gene lookup returns CDR1 LNHNV and CDR2 YYDKDF (reference sequence). The CDR3 consists of 15 residues. The junction had 3 bases not matched to a gene; V was cut back by 1 base and J by 7 bases.

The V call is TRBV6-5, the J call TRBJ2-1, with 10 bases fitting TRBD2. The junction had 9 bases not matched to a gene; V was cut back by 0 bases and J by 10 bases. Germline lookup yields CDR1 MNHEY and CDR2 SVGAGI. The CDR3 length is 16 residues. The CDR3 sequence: CASSYSTSGFRKEQFF. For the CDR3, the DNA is TGTGCCAGCAGTTACTCGACTAGCGGGTTTCGAAAAGAGCAGTTCTTC.

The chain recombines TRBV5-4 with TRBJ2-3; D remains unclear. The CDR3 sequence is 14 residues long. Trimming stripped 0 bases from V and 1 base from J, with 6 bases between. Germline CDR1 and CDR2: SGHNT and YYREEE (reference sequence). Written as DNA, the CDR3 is TGTGCCAGCAGCTTGGGGGCTGGCACAGATACGCAGTATTTT. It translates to CASSLGAGTDTQYF.

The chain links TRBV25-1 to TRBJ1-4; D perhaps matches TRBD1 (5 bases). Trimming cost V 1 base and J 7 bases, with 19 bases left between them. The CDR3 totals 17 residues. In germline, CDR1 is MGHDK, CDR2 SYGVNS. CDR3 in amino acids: CASSELGSRGRGEKLFF. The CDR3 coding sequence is TGTGCCAGCAGTGAATTGGGTTCGCGGGGACGGGGTGAAAAACTGTTTTTT.

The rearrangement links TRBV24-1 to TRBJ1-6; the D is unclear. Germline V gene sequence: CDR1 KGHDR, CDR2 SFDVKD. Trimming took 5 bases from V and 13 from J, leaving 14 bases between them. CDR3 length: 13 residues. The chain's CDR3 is CATSGTADSPLHF. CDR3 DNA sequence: TGTGCCACCAGTGGCACAGCGGATAGTCCCCTCCACTTT.

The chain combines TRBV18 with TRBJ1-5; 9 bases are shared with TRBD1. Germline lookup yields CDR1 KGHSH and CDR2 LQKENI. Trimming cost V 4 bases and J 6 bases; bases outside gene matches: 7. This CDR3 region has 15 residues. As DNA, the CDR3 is TGTGCCAGCTCACAGACAGGGGGGATGATTCAGCCCCAGCATTTT. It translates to CASSQTGGMIQPQHF. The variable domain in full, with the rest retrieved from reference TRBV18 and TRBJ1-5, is NAGVMQNPRHLVRRRGQEARLRCSPMKGHSHVYWYRQLPEEGLKFMVYLQKENIIDESGMPKERFSAEFPKEGPSILRIQQVVRGDSAAYFCASSQTGGMIQPQHFGDGTRLSIL.

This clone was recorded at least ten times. CDR3: CASSASGRMNTEAFF. The DNA of the CDR3 is TGTGCCAGCAGCGCGTCAGGACGGATGAACACTGAAGCTTTCTTT. V is TRBV9 and J is TRBJ1-1; D is ambiguous. There are 15 residues in the CDR3. V gave up 3 bases and J gave up 0 bases, with 12 bases separating them. Germline V lookup: CDR1 SGDLS, CDR2 YYNGEE. The full variable domain, rest sourced from reference TRBV9 and TRBJ1-1, is DSGVTQTPKHLITATGQRVTLRCSPRSGDLSVYWYQQSLDQGLQFLIQYYNGEERAKGNILERFSAQQFPDLHSELNLSSLELGDSALYFCASSASGRMNTEAFFGQGTRLTVV.

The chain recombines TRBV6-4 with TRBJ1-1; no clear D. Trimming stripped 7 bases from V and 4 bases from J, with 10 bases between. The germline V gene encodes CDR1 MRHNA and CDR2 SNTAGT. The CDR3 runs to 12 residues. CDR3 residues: CASTEEGTEAFF. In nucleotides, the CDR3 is TGTGCCAGCACAGAGGAGGGCACTGAAGCTTTCTTT.

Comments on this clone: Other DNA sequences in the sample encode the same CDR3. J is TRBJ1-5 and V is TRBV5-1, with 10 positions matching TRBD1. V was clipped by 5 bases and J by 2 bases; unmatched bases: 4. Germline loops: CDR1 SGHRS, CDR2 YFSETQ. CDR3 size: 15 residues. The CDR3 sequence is CASSPGTGGNQPQHF. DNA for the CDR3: TGCGCCAGCAGTCCCGGGACAGGGGGCAATCAGCCCCAGCATTTT.

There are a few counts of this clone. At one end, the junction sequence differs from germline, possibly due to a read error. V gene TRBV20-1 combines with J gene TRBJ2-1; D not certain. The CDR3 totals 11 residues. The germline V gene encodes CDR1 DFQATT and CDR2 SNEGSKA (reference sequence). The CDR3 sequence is CSARDWGEQFF. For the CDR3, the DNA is TGCAGTGCTCGAGACTGGGGTGAGCAGTTCTTC.

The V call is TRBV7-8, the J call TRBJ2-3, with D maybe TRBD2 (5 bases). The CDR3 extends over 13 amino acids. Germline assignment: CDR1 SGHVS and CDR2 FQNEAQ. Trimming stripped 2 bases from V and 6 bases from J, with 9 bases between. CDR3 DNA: TGTGCCAGCAGCTTAATTACGGGGGATACGCAGTATTTT. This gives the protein CASSLITGDTQYF.

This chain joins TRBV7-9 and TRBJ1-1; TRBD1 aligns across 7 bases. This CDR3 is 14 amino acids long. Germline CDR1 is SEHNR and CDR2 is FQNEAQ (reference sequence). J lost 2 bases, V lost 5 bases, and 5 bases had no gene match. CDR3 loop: CASSARQGNTEAFF. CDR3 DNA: TGTGCCAGCAGCGCCCGACAGGGCAACACTGAAGCTTTCTTT.

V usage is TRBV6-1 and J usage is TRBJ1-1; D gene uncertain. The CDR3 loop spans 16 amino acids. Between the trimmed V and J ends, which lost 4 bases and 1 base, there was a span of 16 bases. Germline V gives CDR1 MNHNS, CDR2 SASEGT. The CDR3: CASSGPEIEWNTEAFF. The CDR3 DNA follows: TGTGCCAGCAGTGGCCCGGAAATAGAATGGAACACTGAAGCTTTCTTT.

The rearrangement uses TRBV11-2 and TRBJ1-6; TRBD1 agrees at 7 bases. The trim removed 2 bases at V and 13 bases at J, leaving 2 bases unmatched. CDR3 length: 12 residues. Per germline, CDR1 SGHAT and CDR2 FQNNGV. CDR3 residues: CASSLTGAPLHF. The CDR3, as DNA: TGTGCCAGCAGCTTAACAGGGGCTCCCCTCCACTTT.

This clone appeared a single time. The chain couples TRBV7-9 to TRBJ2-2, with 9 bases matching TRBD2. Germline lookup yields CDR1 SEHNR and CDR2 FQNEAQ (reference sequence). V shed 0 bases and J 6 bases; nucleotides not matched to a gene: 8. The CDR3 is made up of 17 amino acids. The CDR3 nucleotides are TGTGCCAGCAGCTTAGCTCGTGGTAGCGGGGGAGCCGGGGAGCTGTTTTTT. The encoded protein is CASSLARGSGGAGELFF.

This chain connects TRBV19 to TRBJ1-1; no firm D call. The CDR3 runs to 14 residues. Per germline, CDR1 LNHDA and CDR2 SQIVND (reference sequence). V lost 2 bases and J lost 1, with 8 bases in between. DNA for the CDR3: TGTGCCAGTAGTATAAGGAACTCGAACACTGAAGCTTTCTTT. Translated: CASSIRNSNTEAFF.

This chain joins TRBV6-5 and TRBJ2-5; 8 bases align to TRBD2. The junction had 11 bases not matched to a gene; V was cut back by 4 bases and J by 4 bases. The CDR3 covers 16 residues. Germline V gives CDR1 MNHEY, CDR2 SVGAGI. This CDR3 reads CASSSGGRPRSETQYF. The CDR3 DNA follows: TGTGCCAGCAGTTCGGGGGGGCGGCCTCGGTCAGAGACCCAGTACTTC.

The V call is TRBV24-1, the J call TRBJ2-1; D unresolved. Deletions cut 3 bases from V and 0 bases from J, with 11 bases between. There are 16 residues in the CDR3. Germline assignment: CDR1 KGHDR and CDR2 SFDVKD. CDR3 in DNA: TGTGCCACCAGTGATCCCGACTGGAGCTCCTACAATGAGCAGTTCTTC. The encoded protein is CATSDPDWSSYNEQFF.

DNA of the CDR3: TGTGCCAGCAGTGAAGTTGACAGGTCGCGAGCTTTCTTT. Its protein is CASSEVDRSRAFF. The chain has TRBV6-1 and TRBJ1-1; D possibly corresponds to TRBD1 (6 bases). This CDR3 contains 13 residues. V was clipped by 1 base and J by 10 bases, with 13 bases between them. CDR1 MNHNS and CDR2 SASEGT come from the germline V gene.

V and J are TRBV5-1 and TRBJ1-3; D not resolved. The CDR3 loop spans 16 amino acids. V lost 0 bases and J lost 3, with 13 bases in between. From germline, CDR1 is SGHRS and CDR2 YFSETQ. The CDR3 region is CASSLGSIGIGNTIYF. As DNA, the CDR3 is TGCGCCAGCAGCTTGGGCTCTATCGGAATTGGAAACACCATATATTTT. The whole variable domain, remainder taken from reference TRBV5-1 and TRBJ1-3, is KAGVTQTPRYLIKTRGQQVTLSCSPISGHRSVSWYQQTPGQGLQFLFEYFSETQRNKGNFPGRFSGRQFSNSRSEMNVSTLELGDSALYLCASSLGSIGIGNTIYFGEGSWLTVV.